This T cell receptor beta chain was recovered during a study of identical twins. After template switching added a universal primer site, the resulting cDNA carried unique molecular identifiers. TCRdb re-called the 5' RACE reads with MiXCR, one entry per CDR3 protein. The data hold some 630,000 distinct CDR3 sequences, with less than 9% observed a single time. Note on this clonotype: No antigen is known for it.

Whole-study findings and limits: Beta clonotypes that were abundant in cord blood contained fewer insertions, a pattern absent from memory repertoires.

V was cut by 3 bases and J by 1 base, with 13 bases left in between. Germline V gene data show CDR1 as MNHEY and CDR2 as SMNVEV (reference sequence). The CDR3 loop spans 16 amino acids. The data were also submitted as part of a second study, on yellow fever vaccine responses in identical twins.

The source is a woman aged 18-29 years in good health. This sequence joins TRBV27 and TRBJ2-4; D is possibly TRBD2 (7 bases). Sequenced input: PBMCs. The CDR3 spells CASSFAGAMAKNIQYF. The CDR3 DNA reads TGTGCCAGCAGTTTTGCGGGGGCGATGGCCAAAAACATTCAGTACTTC.